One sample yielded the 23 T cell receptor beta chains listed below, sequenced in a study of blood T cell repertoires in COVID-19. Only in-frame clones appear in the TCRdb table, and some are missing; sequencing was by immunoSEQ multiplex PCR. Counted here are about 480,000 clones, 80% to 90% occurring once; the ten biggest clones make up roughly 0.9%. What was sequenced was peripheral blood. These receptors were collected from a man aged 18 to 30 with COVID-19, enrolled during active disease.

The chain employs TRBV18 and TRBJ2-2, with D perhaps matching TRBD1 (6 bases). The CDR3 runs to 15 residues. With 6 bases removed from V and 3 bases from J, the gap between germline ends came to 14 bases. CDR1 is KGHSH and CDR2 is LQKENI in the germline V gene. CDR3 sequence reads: CASSGQGIDTGELFF. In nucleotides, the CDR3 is TGTGCCAGCTCGGGGCAGGGGATAGACACCGGGGAGCTGTTTTTT.

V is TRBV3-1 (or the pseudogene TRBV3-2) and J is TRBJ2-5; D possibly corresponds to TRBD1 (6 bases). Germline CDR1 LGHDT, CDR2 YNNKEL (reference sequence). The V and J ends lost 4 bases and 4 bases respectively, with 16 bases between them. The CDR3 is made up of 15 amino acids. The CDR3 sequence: CASSRGGGRAETQYF. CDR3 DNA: TGTGCCAGCAGCCGAGGGGGTGGAAGGGCAGAGACCCAGTACTTC.

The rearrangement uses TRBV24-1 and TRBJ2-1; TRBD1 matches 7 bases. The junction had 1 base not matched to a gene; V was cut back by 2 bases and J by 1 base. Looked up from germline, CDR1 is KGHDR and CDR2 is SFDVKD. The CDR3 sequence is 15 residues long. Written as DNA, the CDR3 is TGTGCCACCAGTGATTCAGGGGGTTCCTACAATGAGCAGTTCTTC. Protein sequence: CATSDSGGSYNEQFF.

CDR3 sequence (DNA): TGCGCCAGCAGCTCAGGACTGAGCTACGAGCAGTACTTC. Protein sequence: CASSSGLSYEQYF. The chain employs TRBV5-1 and TRBJ2-7, with D possibly being TRBD2 (5 bases). Trimming took off 3 bases at V and 3 bases at J, with 10 bases between the two ends. The CDR3 consists of 13 residues. Germline assignment: CDR1 SGHRS and CDR2 YFSETQ.

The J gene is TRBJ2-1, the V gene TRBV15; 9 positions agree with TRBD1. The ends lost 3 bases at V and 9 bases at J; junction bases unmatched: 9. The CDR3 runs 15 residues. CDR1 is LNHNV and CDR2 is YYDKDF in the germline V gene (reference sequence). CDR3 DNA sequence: TGTGCCACCAGCAGGGACAGGGGCTGGGTCGCTGAGCAGTTCTTC. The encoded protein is CATSRDRGWVAEQFF.

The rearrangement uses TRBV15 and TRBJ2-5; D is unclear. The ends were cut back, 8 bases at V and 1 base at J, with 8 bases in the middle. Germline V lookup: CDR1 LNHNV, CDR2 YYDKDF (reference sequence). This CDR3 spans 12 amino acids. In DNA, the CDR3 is TGTGCCACCGCACAGAGCCAAGAGACCCAGTACTTC. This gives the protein CATAQSQETQYF.

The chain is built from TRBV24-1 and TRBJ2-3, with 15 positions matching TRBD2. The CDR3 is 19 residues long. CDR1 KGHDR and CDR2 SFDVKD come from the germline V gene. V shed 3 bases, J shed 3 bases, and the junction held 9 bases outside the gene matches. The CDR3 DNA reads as TGTGCCACCAGTGATCGTCCTCCGGGACTAGCGGGAGGAACAGATACGCAGTATTTT. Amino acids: CATSDRPPGLAGGTDTQYF.

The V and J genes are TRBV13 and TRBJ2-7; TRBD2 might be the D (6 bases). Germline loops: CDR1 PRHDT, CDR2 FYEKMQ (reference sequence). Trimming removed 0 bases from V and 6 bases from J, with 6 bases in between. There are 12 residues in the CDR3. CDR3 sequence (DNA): TGTGCCAGCAGCTTAGGCGGGGGCGAGCAGTACTTC. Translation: CASSLGGGEQYF.

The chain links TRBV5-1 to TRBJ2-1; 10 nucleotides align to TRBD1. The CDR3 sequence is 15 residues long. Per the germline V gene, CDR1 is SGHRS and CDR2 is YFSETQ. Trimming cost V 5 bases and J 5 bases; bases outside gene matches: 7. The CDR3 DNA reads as TGCGCCAGCAGAACCCCCGGGACAGGGGACAATGAGCAGTTCTTC. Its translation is CASRTPGTGDNEQFF.

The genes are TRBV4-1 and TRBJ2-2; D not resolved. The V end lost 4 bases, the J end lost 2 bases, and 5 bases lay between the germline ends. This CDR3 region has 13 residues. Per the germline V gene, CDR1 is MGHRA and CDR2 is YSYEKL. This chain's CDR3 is CASSRTNTGELFF. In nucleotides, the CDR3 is TGCGCCAGCAGCCGAACAAACACCGGGGAGCTGTTTTTT.

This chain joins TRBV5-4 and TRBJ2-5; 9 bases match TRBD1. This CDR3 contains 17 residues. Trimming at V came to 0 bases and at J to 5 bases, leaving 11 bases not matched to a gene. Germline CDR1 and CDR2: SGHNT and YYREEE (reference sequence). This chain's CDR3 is CASSLVTGGVVMETQYF. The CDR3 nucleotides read TGTGCCAGCAGCTTGGTCACAGGGGGCGTCGTTATGGAGACCCAGTACTTC.

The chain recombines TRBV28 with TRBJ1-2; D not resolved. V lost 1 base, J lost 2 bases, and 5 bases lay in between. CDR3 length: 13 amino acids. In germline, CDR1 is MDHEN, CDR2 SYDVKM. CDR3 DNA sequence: TGTGCCAGCAGTTTATATGCGAACTATGGCTACACCTTC. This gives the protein CASSLYANYGYTF.

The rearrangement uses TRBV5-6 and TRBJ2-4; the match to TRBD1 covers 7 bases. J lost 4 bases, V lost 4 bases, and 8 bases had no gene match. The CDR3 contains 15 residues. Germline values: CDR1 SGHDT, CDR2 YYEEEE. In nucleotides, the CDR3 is TGTGCCAGCAGCGGGGGACAGACTCTGAAAAACATTCAGTACTTC. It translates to CASSGGQTLKNIQYF. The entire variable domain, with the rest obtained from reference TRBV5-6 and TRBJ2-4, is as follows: DAGVTQSPTHLIKTRGQQVTLRCSPKSGHDTVSWYQQALGQGPQFIFQYYEEEERQRGNFPDRFSGHQFPNYSSELNVNALLLGDSALYLCASSGGQTLKNIQYFGAGTRLSVL.

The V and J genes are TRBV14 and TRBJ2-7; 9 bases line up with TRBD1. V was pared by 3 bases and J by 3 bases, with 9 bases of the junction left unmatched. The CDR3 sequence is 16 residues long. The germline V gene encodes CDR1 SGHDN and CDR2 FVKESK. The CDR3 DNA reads TGTGCCAGCAGCCACCAATCGGACAGGGGAATCTACGAGCAGTACTTC. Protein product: CASSHQSDRGIYEQYF.

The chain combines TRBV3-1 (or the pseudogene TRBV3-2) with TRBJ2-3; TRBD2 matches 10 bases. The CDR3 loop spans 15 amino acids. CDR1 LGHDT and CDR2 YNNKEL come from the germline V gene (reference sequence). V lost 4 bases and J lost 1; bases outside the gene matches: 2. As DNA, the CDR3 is TGTGCCAGCAGCCTAGGGACTAGCGGCACAGATACGCAGTATTTT. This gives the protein CASSLGTSGTDTQYF.

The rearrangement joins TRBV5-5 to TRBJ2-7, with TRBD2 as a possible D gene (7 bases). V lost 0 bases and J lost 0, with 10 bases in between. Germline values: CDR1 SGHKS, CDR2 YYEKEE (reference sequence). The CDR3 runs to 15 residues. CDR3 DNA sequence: TGTGCCAGCAGCTTGGTGGGGGGGCCCTCCTACGAGCAGTACTTC. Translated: CASSLVGGPSYEQYF.

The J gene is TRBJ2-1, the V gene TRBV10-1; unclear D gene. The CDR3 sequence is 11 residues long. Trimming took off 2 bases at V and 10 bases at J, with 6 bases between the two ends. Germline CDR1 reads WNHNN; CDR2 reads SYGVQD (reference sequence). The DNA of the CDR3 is TGCGCCAGCAGTGAGAACGAGGAGCAGTTCTTC. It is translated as CASSENEEQFF.

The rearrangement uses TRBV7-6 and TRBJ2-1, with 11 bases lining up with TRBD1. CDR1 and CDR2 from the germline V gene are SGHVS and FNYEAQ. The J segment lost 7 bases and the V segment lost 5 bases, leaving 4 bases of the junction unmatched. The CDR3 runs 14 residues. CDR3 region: CASSQGQGGNEQFF. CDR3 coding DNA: TGTGCCAGCAGCCAGGGACAGGGGGGGAATGAGCAGTTCTTC.

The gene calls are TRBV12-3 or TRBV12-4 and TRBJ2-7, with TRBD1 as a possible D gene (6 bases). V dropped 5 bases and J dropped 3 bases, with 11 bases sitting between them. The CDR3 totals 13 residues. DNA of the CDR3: TGTGCCAGCAGTGATACAGGGAACTACGAGCAGTACTTC. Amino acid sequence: CASSDTGNYEQYF.

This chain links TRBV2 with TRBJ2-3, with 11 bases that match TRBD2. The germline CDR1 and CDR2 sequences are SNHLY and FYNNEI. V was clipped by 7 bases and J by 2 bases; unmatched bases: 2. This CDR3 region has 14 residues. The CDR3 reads CASKTSGNTDTQYF. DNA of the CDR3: TGTGCCAGCAAGACTAGCGGGAACACAGATACGCAGTATTTT.

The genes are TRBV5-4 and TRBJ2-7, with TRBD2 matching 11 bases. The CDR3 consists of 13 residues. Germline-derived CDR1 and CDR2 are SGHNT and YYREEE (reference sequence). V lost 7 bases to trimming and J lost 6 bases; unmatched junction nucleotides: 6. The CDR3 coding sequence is TGTGCCAGCGGGCTAGCGGGGGGTGGCGAGCAGTACTTC. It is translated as CASGLAGGGEQYF.

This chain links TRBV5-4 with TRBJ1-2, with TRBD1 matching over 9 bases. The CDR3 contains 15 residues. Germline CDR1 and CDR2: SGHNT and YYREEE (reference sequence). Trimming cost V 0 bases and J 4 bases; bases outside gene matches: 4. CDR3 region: CASSLADRGGYGYTF. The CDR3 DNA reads TGTGCCAGCAGCTTGGCCGACAGGGGGGGCTATGGCTACACCTTC.

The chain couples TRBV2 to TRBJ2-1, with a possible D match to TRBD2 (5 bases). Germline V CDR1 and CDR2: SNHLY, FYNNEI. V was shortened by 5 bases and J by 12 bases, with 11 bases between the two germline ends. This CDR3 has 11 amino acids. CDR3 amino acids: CASSPQSGQFF. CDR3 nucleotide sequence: TGTGCCAGCAGTCCCCAAAGCGGGCAGTTCTTC.